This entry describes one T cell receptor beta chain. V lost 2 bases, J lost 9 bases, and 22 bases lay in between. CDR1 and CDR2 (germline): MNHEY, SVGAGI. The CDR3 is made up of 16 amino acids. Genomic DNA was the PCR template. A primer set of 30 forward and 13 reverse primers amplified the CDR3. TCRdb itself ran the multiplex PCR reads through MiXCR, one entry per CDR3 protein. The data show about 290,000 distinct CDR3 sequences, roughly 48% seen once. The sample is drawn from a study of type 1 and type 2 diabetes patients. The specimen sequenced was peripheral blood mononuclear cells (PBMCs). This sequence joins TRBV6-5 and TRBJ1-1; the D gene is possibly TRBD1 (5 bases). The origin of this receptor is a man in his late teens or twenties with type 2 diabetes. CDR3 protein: CASSYAAIGTVDQAFF. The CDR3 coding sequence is TGTGCCAGCAGTTACGCCGCCATTGGGACTGTCGATCAAGCTTTCTTT.